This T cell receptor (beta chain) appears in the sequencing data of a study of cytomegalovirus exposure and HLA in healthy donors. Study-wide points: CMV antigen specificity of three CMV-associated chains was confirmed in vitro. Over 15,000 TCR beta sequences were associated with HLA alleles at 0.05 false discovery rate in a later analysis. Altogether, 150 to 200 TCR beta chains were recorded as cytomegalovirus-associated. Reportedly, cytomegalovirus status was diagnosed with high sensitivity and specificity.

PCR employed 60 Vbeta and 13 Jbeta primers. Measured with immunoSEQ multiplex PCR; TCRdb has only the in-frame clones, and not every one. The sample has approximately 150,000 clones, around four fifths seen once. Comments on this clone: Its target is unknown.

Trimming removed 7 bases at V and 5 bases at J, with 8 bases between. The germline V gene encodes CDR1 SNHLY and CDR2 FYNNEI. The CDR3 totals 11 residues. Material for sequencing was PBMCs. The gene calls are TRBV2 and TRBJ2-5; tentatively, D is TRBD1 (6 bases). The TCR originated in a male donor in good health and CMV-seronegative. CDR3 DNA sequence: TGTGCCAGCAACAGGGTTGAGACCCAGTACTTC. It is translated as CASNRVETQYF.